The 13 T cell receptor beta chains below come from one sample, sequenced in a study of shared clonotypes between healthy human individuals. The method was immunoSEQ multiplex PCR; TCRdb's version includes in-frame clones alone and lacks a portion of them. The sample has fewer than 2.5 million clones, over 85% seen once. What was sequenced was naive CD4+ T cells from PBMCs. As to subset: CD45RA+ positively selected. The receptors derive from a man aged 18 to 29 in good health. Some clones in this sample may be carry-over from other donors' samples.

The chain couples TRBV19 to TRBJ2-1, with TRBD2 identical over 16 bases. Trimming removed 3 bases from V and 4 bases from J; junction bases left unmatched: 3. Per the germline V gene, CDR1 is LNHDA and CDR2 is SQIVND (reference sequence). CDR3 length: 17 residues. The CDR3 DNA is TGTGCCAGTAGTATGAGGGGACTAGCGGGAGGGTACAATGAGCAGTTCTTC. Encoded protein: CASSMRGLAGGYNEQFF. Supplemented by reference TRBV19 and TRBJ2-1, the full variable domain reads DGGITQSPKYLFRKEGQNVTLSCEQNLNHDAMYWYRQDPGQGLRLIYYSQIVNDFQKGDIAEGYSVSREKKESFPLTVTSAQKNPTAFYLCASSMRGLAGGYNEQFFGPGTRLTVL.

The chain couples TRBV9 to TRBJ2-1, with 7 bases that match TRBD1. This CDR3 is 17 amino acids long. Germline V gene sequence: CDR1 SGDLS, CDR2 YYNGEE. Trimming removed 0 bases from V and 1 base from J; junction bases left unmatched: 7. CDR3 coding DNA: TGTGCCAGCAGCGTAGTGGTAGGGGGCGGTTCCTACAATGAGCAGTTCTTC. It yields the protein CASSVVVGGGSYNEQFF.

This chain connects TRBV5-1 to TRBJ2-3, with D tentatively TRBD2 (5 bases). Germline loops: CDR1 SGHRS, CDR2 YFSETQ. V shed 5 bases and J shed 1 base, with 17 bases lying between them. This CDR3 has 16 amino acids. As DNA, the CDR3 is TGCGCCAGCAGATTTACCTTGACTACGGGCACAGATACGCAGTATTTT. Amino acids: CASRFTLTTGTDTQYF.

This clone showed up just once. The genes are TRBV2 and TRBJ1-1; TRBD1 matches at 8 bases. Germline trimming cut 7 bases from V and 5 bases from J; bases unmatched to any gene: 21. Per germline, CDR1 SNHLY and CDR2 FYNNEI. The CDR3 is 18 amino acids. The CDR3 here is CASTKQGGPRAFGTEAFF. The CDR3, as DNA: TGTGCCAGCACAAAACAGGGGGGACCGCGGGCGTTTGGGACTGAAGCTTTCTTT.

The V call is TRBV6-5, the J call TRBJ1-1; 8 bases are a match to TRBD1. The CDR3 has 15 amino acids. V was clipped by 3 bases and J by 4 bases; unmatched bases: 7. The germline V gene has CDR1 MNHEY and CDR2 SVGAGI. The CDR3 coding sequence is TGTGCCAGCAGTTATCAGGGGGCGCGGTCCACTGAAGCTTTCTTT. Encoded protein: CASSYQGARSTEAFF.

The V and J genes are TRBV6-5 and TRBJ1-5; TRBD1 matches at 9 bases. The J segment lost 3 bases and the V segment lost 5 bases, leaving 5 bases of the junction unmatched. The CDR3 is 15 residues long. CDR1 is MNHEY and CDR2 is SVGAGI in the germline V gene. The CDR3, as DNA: TGTGCCAGCAGTAGGGGGACAGGGAACAATCAGCCCCAGCATTTT. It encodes CASSRGTGNNQPQHF.

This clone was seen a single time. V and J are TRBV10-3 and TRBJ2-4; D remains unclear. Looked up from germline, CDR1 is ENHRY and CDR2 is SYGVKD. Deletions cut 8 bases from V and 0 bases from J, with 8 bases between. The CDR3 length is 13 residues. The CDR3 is CAIGVGAKNIQYF. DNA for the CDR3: TGTGCCATCGGGGTGGGAGCCAAAAACATTCAGTACTTC.

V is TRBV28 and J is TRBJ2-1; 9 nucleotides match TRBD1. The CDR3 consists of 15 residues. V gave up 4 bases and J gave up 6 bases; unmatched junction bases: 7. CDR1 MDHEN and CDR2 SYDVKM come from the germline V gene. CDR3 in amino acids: CASSSPGTGSNEQFF. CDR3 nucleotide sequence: TGTGCCAGCAGTTCTCCCGGGACAGGGTCCAATGAGCAGTTCTTC. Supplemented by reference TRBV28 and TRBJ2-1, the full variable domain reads DVKVTQSSRYLVKRTGEKVFLECVQDMDHENMFWYRQDPGLGLRLIYFSYDVKMKEKGDIPEGYSVSREKKERFSLILESASTNQTSMYLCASSSPGTGSNEQFFGPGTRLTVL.

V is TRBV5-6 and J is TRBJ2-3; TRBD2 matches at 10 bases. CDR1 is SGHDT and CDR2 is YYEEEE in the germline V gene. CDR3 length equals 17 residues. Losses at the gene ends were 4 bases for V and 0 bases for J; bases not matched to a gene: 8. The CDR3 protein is CASSHQTTSGSTDTQYF. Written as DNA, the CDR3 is TGTGCCAGCAGCCACCAAACGACTAGCGGGAGCACAGATACGCAGTATTTT.

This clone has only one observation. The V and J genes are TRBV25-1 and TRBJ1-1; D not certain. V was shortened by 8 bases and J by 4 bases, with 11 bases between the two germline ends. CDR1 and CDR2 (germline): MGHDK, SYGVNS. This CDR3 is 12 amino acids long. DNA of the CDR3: TGTGCCAGCTCGGGTTATGGCACTGAAGCTTTCTTT. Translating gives CASSGYGTEAFF.

The CDR3 nucleotides are TGTGCCATCCCCCCTGGGACTAGCGTCAATGAGCAGTTCTTC. This translates into CAIPPGTSVNEQFF. The chain is built from TRBV7-4 and TRBJ2-1, with 10 bases identical to TRBD2. Germline CDR1 is SGHVT and CDR2 is SQSDAQ. The CDR3 covers 14 residues. The V gene end was trimmed by 10 bases and the J gene end by 6 bases; junction bases not matched to a gene: 9.

Here the CDR3 DNA reads TGTGCCAGCTCAACCCGGGAGAACACTGAAGCTTTCTTT. Translated: CASSTRENTEAFF. The rearrangement uses TRBV18 and TRBJ1-1; D gene unclear. The CDR3 has 13 residues. Trimming removed 5 bases from V and 1 base from J, with 8 bases in between. Germline values: CDR1 KGHSH, CDR2 LQKENI.

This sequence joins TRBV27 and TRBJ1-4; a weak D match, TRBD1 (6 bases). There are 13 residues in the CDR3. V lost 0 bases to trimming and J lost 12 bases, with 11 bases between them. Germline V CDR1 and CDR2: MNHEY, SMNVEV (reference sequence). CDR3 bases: TGTGCCAGCAGTTTATCCCCCAACAGGGAACTGTTTTTT. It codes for CASSLSPNRELFF.